These 3 T cell receptor beta chains originate from one sample sequenced in a study of T cells in Graves' hyperthyroidism and ophthalmopathy. Researchers amplified the TCR beta CDR3 regions from RNA transcripts. During a first-round RT-PCR of the TCR CDR3, the HTBI primer set was used. TCRdb redid the calling of the multiplex PCR reads with MiXCR, one entry per CDR3 protein. The sample contains around 620,000 distinct CDR3 sequences, around 15% of which appear only once. Sequenced sample: blood. The receptors come from a woman under 40 with Graves' hyperthyroidism.

This clonotype was picked up a small number of times. The rearrangement joins TRBV7-9 to TRBJ2-3, with a possible D match to TRBD2 (5 bases). This CDR3 contains 16 residues. The germline gives CDR1 SEHNR, CDR2 FQNEAQ (reference sequence). Trimming pared 5 bases from V and 4 bases from J, leaving 19 bases between. CDR3 sequence: CASSTSQYGSPDTQYF. As DNA, the CDR3 is TGTGCCAGCAGCACTAGTCAGTACGGAAGCCCAGATACGCAGTATTTT.

This clonotype appeared many times. This sequence joins TRBV7-9 and TRBJ1-1; D is unclear. V was trimmed by 2 bases and J by 7 bases, leaving 11 bases between them. CDR1 is SEHNR and CDR2 is FQNEAQ in the germline V gene (reference sequence). The CDR3 spans 13 residues. Written as DNA, the CDR3 is TGTGCCAGCAGCTTAAAGTCTTACGGTGAAGCTTTCTTT. Amino acids: CASSLKSYGEAFF.

This clonotype was detected many times. The gene calls are TRBV30 and TRBJ2-3; D unresolved. V was trimmed by 2 bases and J by 5 bases, leaving 5 bases between them. The CDR3 extends over 11 amino acids. Per germline, CDR1 GTSNPN and CDR2 SVGIG (reference sequence). The CDR3: CAWSPGDTQYF. For the CDR3, the DNA is TGTGCCTGGAGTCCTGGAGATACGCAGTATTTT. Full variable domain (remainder filled in from reference TRBV30 and TRBJ2-3): SQTIHQWPATLVQPVGSPLSLECTVEGTSNPNLYWYRQAAGRGLQLLFYSVGIGQISSEVPQNLSASRPQDRQFILSSKKLLLSDSGFYLCAWSPGDTQYFGPGTRLTVL.